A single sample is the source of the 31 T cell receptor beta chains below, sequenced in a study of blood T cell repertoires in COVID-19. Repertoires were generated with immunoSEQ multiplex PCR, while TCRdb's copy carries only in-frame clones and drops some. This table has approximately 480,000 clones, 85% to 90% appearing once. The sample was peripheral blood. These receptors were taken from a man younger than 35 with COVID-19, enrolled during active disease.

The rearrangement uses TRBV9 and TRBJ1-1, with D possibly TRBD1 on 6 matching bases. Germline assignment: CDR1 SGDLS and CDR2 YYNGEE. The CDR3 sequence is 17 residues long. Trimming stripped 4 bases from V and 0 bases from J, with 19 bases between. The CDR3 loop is CASSLPPDSLMNTEAFF. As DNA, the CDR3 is TGTGCCAGCAGCCTACCACCGGACAGCTTAATGAACACTGAAGCTTTCTTT. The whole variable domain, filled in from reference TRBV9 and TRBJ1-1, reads DSGVTQTPKHLITATGQRVTLRCSPRSGDLSVYWYQQSLDQGLQFLIQYYNGEERAKGNILERFSAQQFPDLHSELNLSSLELGDSALYFCASSLPPDSLMNTEAFFGQGTRLTVV.

Here the CDR3 reads CAISDQAGGTHEQFF. In DNA form, the CDR3 reads TGTGCCATCAGTGACCAAGCGGGGGGGACACATGAGCAGTTCTTC. This rearrangement joins TRBV10-3 to TRBJ2-1; 10 bases line up with TRBD2. Germline V gives CDR1 ENHRY, CDR2 SYGVKD. The CDR3 length is 15 residues. Unmatched junction bases numbered 7, after V lost 3 bases and J lost 8 bases.

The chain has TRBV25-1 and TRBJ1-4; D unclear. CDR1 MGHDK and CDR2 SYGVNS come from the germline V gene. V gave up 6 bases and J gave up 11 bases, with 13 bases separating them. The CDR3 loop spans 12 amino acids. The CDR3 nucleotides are TGTGCCAGCAGCGGAGTAGTTAGCAAACTGTTTTTT. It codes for CASSGVVSKLFF.

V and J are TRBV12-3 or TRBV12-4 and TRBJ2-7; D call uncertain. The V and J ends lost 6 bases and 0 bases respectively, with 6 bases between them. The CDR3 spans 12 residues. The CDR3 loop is CASSRSSYEQYF. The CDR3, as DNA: TGTGCCAGCAGCCGGAGCTCCTACGAGCAGTACTTC.

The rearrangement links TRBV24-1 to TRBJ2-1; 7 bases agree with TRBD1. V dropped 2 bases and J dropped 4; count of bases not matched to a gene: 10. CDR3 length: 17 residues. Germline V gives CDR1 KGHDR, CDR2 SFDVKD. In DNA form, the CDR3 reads TGTGCCACCAGTGATTCAATACCGGGACAGTCATACAATGAGCAGTTCTTC. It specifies CATSDSIPGQSYNEQFF.

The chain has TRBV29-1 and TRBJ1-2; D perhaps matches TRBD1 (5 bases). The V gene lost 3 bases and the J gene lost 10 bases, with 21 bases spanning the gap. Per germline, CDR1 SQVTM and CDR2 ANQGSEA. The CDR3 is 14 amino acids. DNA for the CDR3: TGCAGCGTTGAGTGGCCCATAGGGGCTAGGGCCTACACCTTC. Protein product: CSVEWPIGARAYTF.

The CDR3 DNA is TGTGCCAGCAGCTTCGAAGACAGACTCTACGAGCAGTACTTC. This sequence encodes CASSFEDRLYEQYF. V and J are TRBV11-2 and TRBJ2-7; perhaps TRBD1 as D (5 bases). This CDR3 contains 14 residues. CDR1 is SGHAT, CDR2 FQNNGV, per germline. V lost 3 bases, J lost 3 bases, and 12 bases lay in between.

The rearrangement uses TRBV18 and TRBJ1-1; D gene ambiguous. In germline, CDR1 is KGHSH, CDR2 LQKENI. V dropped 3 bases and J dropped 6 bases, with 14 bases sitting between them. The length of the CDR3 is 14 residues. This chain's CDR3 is CASSPRGRRAEAFF. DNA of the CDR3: TGTGCCAGCTCACCTCGAGGGAGGAGGGCTGAAGCTTTCTTT.

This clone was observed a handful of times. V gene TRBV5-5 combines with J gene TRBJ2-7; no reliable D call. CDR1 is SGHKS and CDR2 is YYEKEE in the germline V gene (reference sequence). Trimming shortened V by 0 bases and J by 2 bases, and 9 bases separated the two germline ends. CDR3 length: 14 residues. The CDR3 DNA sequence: TGTGCCAGCAGCTTGGTTTGGCCCGCCTACGAGCAGTACTTC. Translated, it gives CASSLVWPAYEQYF. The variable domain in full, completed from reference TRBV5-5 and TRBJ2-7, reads DAGVTQSPTHLIKTRGQQVTLRCSPISGHKSVSWYQQVLGQGPQFIFQYYEKEERGRGNFPDRFSARQFPNYSSELNVNALLLGDSALYLCASSLVWPAYEQYFGPGTRLTVT.

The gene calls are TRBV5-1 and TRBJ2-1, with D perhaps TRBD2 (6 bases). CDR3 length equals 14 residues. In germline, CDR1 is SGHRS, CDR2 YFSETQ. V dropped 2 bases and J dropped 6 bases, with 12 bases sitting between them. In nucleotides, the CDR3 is TGCGCCAGCAGCTTAGAAGCGGGTCTCAATGAGCAGTTCTTC. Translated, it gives CASSLEAGLNEQFF.

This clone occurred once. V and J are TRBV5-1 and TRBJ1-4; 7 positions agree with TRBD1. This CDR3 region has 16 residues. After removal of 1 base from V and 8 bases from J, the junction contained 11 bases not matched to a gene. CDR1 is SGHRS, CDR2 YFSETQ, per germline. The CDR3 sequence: CASSLRSRQGGEKLFF. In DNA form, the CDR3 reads TGCGCCAGCAGCTTGAGGTCGCGACAGGGCGGAGAAAAACTGTTTTTT. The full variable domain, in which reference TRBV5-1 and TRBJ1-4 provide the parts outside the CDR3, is KAGVTQTPRYLIKTRGQQVTLSCSPISGHRSVSWYQQTPGQGLQFLFEYFSETQRNKGNFPGRFSGRQFSNSRSEMNVSTLELGDSALYLCASSLRSRQGGEKLFFGSGTQLSVL.

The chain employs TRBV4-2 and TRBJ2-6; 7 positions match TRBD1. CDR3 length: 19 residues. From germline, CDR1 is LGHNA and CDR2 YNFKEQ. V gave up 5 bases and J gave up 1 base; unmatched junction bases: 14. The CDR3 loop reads CASSSSTGTAVSGANVLTF. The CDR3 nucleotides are TGTGCCAGCAGCTCTTCGACGGGGACAGCGGTGTCTGGGGCCAACGTCCTGACTTTC.

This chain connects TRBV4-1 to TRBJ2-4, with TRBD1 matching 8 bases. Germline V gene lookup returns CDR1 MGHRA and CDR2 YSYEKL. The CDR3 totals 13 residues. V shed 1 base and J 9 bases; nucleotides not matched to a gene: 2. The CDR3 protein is CASSQVQGGIQYF. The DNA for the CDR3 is TGCGCCAGCAGCCAAGTACAGGGGGGCATTCAGTACTTC.

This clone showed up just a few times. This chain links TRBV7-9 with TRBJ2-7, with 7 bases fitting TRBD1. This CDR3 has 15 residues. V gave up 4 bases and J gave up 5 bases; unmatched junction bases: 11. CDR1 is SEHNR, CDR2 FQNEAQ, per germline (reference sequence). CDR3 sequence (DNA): TGTGCCAGCAGCTCCCGGGGCAGGGGGTACGACGAGCAGTACTTC. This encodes CASSSRGRGYDEQYF.

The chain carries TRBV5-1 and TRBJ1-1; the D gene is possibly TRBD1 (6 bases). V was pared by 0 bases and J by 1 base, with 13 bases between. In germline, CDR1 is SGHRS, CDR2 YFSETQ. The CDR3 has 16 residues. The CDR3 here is CASSLGAGDRNTEAFF. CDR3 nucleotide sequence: TGCGCCAGCAGCTTGGGCGCAGGGGATAGGAACACTGAAGCTTTCTTT.

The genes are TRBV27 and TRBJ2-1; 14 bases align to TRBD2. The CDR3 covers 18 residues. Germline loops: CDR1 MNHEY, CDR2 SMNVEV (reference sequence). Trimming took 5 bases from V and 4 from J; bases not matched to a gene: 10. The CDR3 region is CASSGGLAGGTRYNEQFF. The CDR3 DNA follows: TGTGCCAGCAGTGGAGGACTAGCGGGGGGAACCAGATACAATGAGCAGTTCTTC.

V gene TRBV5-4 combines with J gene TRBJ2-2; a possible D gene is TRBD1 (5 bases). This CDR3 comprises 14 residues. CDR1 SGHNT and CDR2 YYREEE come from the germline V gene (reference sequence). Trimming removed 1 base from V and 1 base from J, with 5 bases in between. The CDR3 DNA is TGTGCCAGCAGCTTGAGGGGGAACACCGGGGAGCTGTTTTTT. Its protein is CASSLRGNTGELFF. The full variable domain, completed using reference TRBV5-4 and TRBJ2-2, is ETGVTQSPTHLIKTRGQQVTLRCSSQSGHNTVSWYQQALGQGPQFIFQYYREEENGRGNFPPRFSGLQFPNYSSELNVNALELDDSALYLCASSLRGNTGELFFGEGSRLTVL.

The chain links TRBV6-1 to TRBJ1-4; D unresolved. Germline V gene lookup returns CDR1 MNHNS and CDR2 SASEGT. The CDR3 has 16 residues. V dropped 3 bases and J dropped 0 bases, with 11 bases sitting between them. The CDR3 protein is CASSDPSRATNEKLFF. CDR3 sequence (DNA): TGTGCCAGCAGTGACCCCAGTCGGGCAACTAATGAAAAACTGTTTTTT.

The CDR3 reads CASSMRELLAGATYNEQFF. Here the CDR3 DNA reads TGTGCCAGTAGTATGCGGGAACTACTAGCGGGAGCCACCTACAATGAGCAGTTCTTC. The rearrangement uses TRBV19 and TRBJ2-1, with TRBD2 matching 11 bases. The CDR3 runs 19 residues. Germline loops: CDR1 LNHDA, CDR2 SQIVND (reference sequence). Trimming cost V 3 bases and J 2 bases; bases outside gene matches: 12.

CDR3 protein: CASTTPGTRASGANVLTF. In DNA, the CDR3 is TGTGCCAGTACCACGCCAGGGACAAGAGCCTCTGGGGCCAACGTCCTGACTTTC. This rearrangement joins TRBV19 to TRBJ2-6, with a weak D call TRBD1 (6 bases). This CDR3 is 18 amino acids long. V was cut by 7 bases and J by 0 bases, with 19 bases left in between. In germline, CDR1 is LNHDA, CDR2 SQIVND (reference sequence).

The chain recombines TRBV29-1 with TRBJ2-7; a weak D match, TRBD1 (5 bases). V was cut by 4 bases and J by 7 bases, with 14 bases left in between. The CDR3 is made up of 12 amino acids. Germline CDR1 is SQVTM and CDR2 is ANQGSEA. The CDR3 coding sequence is TGCAGCGTTGCGGCAGGGCTTCGTGAGCAGTACTTC. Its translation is CSVAAGLREQYF.

The CDR3 bases are TGTGCCAGCAGCTCCCCATTAGAGGGTAGAGATACGCAGTATTTT. Translated: CASSSPLEGRDTQYF. J is TRBJ2-3 and V is TRBV11-3; TRBD2 is a possible D gene (5 bases). Between the trimmed V and J ends, which lost 4 bases and 5 bases, there was a span of 16 bases. The CDR3 runs 15 residues. The germline V gene encodes CDR1 SGHNT and CDR2 YENEEA.

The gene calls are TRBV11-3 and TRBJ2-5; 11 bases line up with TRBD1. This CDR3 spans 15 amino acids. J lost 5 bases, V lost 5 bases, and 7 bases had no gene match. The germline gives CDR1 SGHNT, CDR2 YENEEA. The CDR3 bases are TGTGCCAGCAGCCTGTGGACAGGGGGCATCGAGACCCAGTACTTC. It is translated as CASSLWTGGIETQYF.

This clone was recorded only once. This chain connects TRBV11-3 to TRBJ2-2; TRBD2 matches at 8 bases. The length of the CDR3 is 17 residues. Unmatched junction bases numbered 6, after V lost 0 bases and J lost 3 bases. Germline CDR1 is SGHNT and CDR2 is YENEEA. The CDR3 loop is CASSLDLGGAHTGELFF. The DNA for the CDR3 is TGTGCCAGCAGCTTAGATCTCGGGGGGGCCCACACCGGGGAGCTGTTTTTT.

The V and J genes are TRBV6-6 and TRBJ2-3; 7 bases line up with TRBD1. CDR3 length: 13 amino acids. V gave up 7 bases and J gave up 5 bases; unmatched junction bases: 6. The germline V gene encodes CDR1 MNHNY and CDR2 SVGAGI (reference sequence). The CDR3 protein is CASTEGAGDTQYF. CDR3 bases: TGTGCCAGCACTGAGGGGGCGGGAGATACGCAGTATTTT.

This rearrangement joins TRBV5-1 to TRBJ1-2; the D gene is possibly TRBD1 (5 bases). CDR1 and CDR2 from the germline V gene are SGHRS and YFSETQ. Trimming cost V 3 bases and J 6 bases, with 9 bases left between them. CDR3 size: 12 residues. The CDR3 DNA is TGCGCCAGCAGCTCCTCCAGGGATGGCTACACCTTC. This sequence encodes CASSSSRDGYTF.

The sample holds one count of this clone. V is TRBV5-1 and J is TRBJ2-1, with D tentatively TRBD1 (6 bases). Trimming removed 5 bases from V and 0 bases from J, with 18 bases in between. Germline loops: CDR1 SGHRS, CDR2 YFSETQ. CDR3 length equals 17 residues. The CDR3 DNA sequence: TGCGCCAGCAGTCCGCGGGTAGGGGGTACCTCCTACAATGAGCAGTTCTTC. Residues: CASSPRVGGTSYNEQFF.

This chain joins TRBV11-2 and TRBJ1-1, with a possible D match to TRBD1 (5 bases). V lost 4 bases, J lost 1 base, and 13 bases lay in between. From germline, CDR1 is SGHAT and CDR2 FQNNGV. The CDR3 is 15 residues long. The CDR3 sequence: CASSSRPGQNTEAFF. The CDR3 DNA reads TGTGCCAGCAGCTCAAGACCCGGACAGAACACTGAAGCTTTCTTT.

CDR3 nucleotides: TGTGCCACCAGCAGAGGGGACAGGGCTCACGAGCAGTACTTC. Its translation is CATSRGDRAHEQYF. The V and J genes are TRBV15 and TRBJ2-7; 9 bases map to TRBD1. CDR1 is LNHNV, CDR2 YYDKDF, per germline (reference sequence). V lost 1 base and J lost 5; bases outside the gene matches: 3. The CDR3 spans 14 residues.

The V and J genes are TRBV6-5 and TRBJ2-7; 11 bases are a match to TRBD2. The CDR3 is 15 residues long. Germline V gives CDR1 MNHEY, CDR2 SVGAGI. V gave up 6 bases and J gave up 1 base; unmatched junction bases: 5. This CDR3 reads CASRSLAGGSYEQYF. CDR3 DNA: TGTGCCAGCAGATCTCTAGCGGGAGGTTCCTACGAGCAGTACTTC.

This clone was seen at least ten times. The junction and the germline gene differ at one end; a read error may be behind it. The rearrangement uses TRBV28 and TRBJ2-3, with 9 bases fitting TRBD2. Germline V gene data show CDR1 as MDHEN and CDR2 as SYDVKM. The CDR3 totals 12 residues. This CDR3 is CASREKIAGVNF. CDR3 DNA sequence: TGTGCCAGCAGGGAGAAGATAGCGGGAGTTAATTTT.